This T cell receptor (beta chain) was recorded in a study of blood T cell repertoires in COVID-19. In the study overall: Samples taken during acute and convalescent COVID-19 were collected in the United States, Italy and Spain. T cells, B-cell-depleted T cells, or PBMCs supplied cDNA or gDNA.

Germline assignment: CDR1 LNHDA and CDR2 SQIVND (reference sequence). CDR3 length equals 16 residues. The V end lost 0 bases, the J end lost 1 base, and 12 bases lay between the germline ends. In the study's own analysis: Reference gene primers were amplified, and this amplification served to estimate nucleated cell counts. Only in-frame clones appear in the TCRdb table, and some are missing; sequencing was by immunoSEQ multiplex PCR. V and J calls plus clone size are reproduced from that table; the DNA served to infer D and trimming. Of around 58,000 clones in the sample, roughly 83% are singletons; the top ten hold about 5.8%.

Sequencing input: peripheral blood. The V call is TRBV19, the J call TRBJ1-1; D unresolved. The clonotype comes from a human donor in a cohort sampled during active COVID-19. CDR3 loop: CASSIDLSRGNTEAFF. CDR3 nucleotide sequence: TGTGCCAGTAGTATAGATCTATCCCGCGGGAACACTGAAGCTTTCTTT. The full variable domain, with the rest looked up from reference TRBV19 and TRBJ1-1, is DGGITQSPKYLFRKEGQNVTLSCEQNLNHDAMYWYRQDPGQGLRLIYYSQIVNDFQKGDIAEGYSVSREKKESFPLTVTSAQKNPTAFYLCASSIDLSRGNTEAFFGQGTRLTVV.